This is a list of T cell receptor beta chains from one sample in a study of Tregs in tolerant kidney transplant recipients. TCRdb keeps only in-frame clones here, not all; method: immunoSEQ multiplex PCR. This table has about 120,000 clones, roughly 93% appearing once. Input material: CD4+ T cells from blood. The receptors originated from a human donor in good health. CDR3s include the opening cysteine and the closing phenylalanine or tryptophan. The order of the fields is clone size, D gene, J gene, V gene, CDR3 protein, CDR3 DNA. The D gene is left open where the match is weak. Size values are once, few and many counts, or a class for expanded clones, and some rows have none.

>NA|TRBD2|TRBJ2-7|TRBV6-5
CASSYSTSGSSYEQYF
TGTGCCAGCAGTTACTCGACTAGCGGGAGCTCCTACGAGCAGTACTTC
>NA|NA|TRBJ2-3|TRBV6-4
CASGTGYTQYF
TGTGCCAGCGGGACTGGGTATACGCAGTATTTT
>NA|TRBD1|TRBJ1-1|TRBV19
CASSVDRGVTEAFF
TGTGCCAGTAGTGTGGACAGGGGAGTCACTGAAGCTTTCTTT
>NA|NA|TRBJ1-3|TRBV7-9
CASSLAGGGNTIYF
TGTGCCAGCAGCTTAGCTGGAGGCGGAAACACCATATATTTT
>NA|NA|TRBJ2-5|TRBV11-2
CASRTKKGGRAQETQYF
TGTGCCAGCAGGACTAAAAAGGGCGGGCGGGCCCAAGAGACCCAGTACTTC
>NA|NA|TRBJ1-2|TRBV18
CASSPPVGRLYGYTF
TGTGCCAGCTCACCACCGGTCGGCAGGCTCTATGGCTACACCTTC
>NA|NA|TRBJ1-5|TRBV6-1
CASSEERVSNQPQHF
TGTGCCAGCAGTGAAGAAAGGGTTAGCAATCAGCCCCAGCATTTT
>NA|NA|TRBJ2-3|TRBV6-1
CASSSTPLAQYF
TGTGCCAGCAGCTCGACCCCACTTGCGCAGTATTTT
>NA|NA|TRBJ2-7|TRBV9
CASSSRLRTYEQYF
TGTGCCAGCAGCTCTCGACTACGTACCTACGAGCAGTACTTC
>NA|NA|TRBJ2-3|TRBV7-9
CASSLAGLRTDTQYF
TGTGCCAGCAGCTTAGCGGGTCTTCGCACAGATACGCAGTATTTT
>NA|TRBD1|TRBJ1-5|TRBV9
CASSRTGVSNQPQHF
TGTGCCAGCAGCAGGACAGGGGTCAGCAATCAGCCCCAGCATTTT
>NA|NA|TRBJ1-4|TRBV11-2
CASSGSRALGEKLFF
TGTGCCAGCAGCGGTTCACGGGCCCTGGGCGAAAAACTGTTTTTT
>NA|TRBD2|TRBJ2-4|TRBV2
CASSSLAGGPRGKNIQYF
TGTGCCAGCAGTTCCCTAGCGGGGGGGCCGCGGGGCAAAAACATTCAGTACTTC
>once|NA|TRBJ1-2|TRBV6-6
CASSYRSANYGYTF
TGTGCCAGCAGTTACAGGAGTGCGAACTATGGCTACACCTTC
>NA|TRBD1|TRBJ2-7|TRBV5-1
CASSLVSGTGKYEQYF
TGCGCCAGCAGCTTGGTATCCGGGACAGGGAAGTACGAGCAGTACTTC
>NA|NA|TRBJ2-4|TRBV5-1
CASSFRGGLAKNIQYF
TGCGCCAGCAGCTTTAGAGGGGGACTAGCCAAAAACATTCAGTACTTC
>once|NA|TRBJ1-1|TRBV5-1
CASSDGRAEAFF
TGCGCCAGCAGCGACGGGAGGGCTGAAGCTTTCTTT
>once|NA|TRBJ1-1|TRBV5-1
CASSPWGGAGGNTEAFF
TGCGCCAGCAGCCCCTGGGGGGGTGCGGGGGGTAACACTGAAGCTTTCTTT
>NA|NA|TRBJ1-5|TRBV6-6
CASSYSGNDQPQHF
TGTGCCAGCAGTTACTCAGGGAATGATCAGCCCCAGCATTTT
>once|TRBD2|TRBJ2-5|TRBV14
CASSVLAGASLRETQYF
TGTGCCAGCAGCGTACTAGCGGGAGCCTCTCTCCGAGAGACCCAGTACTTC
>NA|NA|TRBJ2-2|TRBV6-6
CASRGWVDTGELFF
TGTGCCAGCAGGGGGTGGGTCGACACCGGGGAGCTGTTTTTT
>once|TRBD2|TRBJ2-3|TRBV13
CASSPYLARLAGFTDTQYF
TGTGCCAGCAGCCCCTATTTGGCCCGGCTAGCGGGATTCACAGATACGCAGTATTTT
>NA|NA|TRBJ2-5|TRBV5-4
CASSWSPGETQYF
TGTGCCAGCAGCTGGAGCCCCGGGGAGACCCAGTACTTC
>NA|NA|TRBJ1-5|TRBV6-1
CASRNNQPQHF
TGTGCCAGCAGGAACAATCAGCCCCAGCATTTT
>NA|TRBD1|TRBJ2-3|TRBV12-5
CASGLMGQGADTQYF
TGTGCTAGTGGTTTGATGGGACAGGGTGCGGATACGCAGTATTTT
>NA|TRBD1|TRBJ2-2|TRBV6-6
CASIDRQGNTGELFF
TGTGCCAGCATCGATCGACAGGGGAACACCGGGGAGCTGTTTTTT
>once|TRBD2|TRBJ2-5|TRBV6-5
CASRPTGLARETQYF
TGTGCCAGCAGACCCACGGGACTAGCTAGGGAGACCCAGTACTTC
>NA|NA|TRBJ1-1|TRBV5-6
CASSLNTGFGNTEAFF
TGTGCCAGCAGCTTGAATACAGGGTTTGGGAACACTGAAGCTTTCTTT
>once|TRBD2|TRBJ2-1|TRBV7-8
CASSLGISGMGEGYNEQFF
TGTGCCAGCAGCTTAGGAATCAGCGGGATGGGTGAGGGATACAATGAGCAGTTCTTC
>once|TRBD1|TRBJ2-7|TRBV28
CASRETGAPKGAYYEQYF
TGTGCCAGCAGGGAGACAGGGGCTCCGAAGGGAGCTTACTACGAGCAGTACTTC
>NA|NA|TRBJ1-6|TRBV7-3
CASSTGPSSYNSPLHF
TGTGCCAGCAGTACAGGGCCCAGCTCCTATAATTCACCCCTCCACTTT
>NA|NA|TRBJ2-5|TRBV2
CASLRWAQETQYF
TGTGCCAGCCTGAGGTGGGCCCAAGAGACCCAGTACTTC
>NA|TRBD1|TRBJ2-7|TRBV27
CASRDRSYEQYF
TGTGCCAGCAGGGACAGGTCCTACGAGCAGTACTTC